This T cell receptor (beta chain) was found in a study of blood T cell repertoires in COVID-19. The wider study: From T cells, B-cell-depleted T cells, or PBMCs came the material, which was cDNA or gDNA.

Participants were aged about 18 to 89 years from about 25 US areas. Per the authors' pipeline: Estimation of nucleated cell counts relied on the amplification of reference gene primers. Here immunoSEQ multiplex PCR was the method, and the copy in TCRdb shows in-frame clones only, minus some. For V, J and clone size, that table is used; D and trimming come from the DNA. The sample shows 150,000 or so clones, approximately 83% of them seen only once. From germline, CDR1 is MNHEY and CDR2 SMNVEV (reference sequence). The CDR3 has 15 amino acids. The J segment lost 2 bases and the V segment lost 0 bases, leaving 1 base of the junction unmatched.

This clonotype originated in an older man who had been exposed to COVID-19. Sequencing was carried out using PBMCs or T cells enriched from blood (not recorded which). V and J are TRBV27 and TRBJ2-4; 7 bases are shared with TRBD1. CDR3 amino acids: CASSLSTGTKNIQYF. CDR3 nucleotide sequence: TGTGCCAGCAGTTTATCGACAGGGACCAAAAACATTCAGTACTTC.